This TCR beta chain was captured in a study of CD8+ T cells in alopecia areata. Findings and limits, study-wide: For patients receiving tofacitinib, scalp clonality and expanded CD8+ clones among the top 100 significantly decreased.

Sequencing relied on a cDNA template that was reverse transcribed from extracted RNA. Assay: immunoSEQ multiplex PCR; the TCRdb copy retains only in-frame clones and omits some. The data hold 80,000 or so clones, with roughly 70% observed a single time. The sample's treatment: oral pan-JAK inhibitor, 5-10 mg twice daily. Peripheral blood, together with lesional scalp punch biopsies, was collected from alopecia areata patients. Germline CDR1 SEHNR, CDR2 FQNEAQ (reference sequence). The CDR3 spans 12 residues. The ends lost 8 bases at V and 8 bases at J; junction bases unmatched: 5. Regarding this clone: Its antigen is unidentified.

The clonotype originates from a human donor with alopecia areata. Sample: CD8+ T cells sorted from blood, taken at week 24, from a patient treated with tofacitinib. The chain recombines TRBV7-9 with TRBJ1-5, with 8 nucleotides matching TRBD1. CDR3 DNA sequence: TGTGCCAGCGGCGACAGGGGCGAGCCCCAGCATTTT. Translated, it gives CASGDRGEPQHF.